This T cell receptor (beta chain) was obtained from a study of control samples from healthy donors and cancer patients. Some clones are missing from TCRdb's copy, which holds only in-frame ones; the method was immunoSEQ multiplex PCR. The top ten hold under 2.5% of the sample, which has more than 75,000 clones, around nine tenths seen once. The receptor's source is a woman aged 55-70 years with head and neck cancer. Sequenced sample: PBMCs.

The CDR3 loop reads CASSATGHRPGYTF. DNA for the CDR3: TGTGCCAGCAGCGCCACAGGACACCGCCCCGGCTACACCTTC. V usage is TRBV6-5 and J usage is TRBJ1-2, with D perhaps TRBD1 (5 bases). V lost 6 bases, J lost 8 bases, and 19 bases lay in between. CDR3 length: 14 amino acids. The germline V gene encodes CDR1 MNHEY and CDR2 SVGAGI.